This TCR beta chain was documented in a study of OX40 agonist ivuxolimab in advanced cancers. Study-level background: Patients got intravenous ivuxolimab at 0.01 to 10 mg/kg every 2 weeks.

The CDR3 has 15 amino acids. CDR1 and CDR2 (germline): SGHAT, FQNNGV. Trimming cost V 0 bases and J 4 bases, with 10 bases left between them. Repertoires were generated with immunoSEQ multiplex PCR, while TCRdb's copy carries only in-frame clones and drops some. The sample records 75,000 to 85,000 clones, roughly 84% being singletons. J is TRBJ1-5 and V is TRBV11-2; tentative D call: TRBD1 (6 bases). The sequence was collected from an adult with an advanced solid tumor such as melanoma, head and neck, liver or kidney cancer. The sequencing used CD4+ or CD8+ T cells sorted from blood, collected in a trial of the OX40 agonist ivuxolimab. This CDR3 reads CASSLDPDRNQPQHF. The CDR3 DNA is TGTGCCAGCAGCTTAGATCCGGACAGAAATCAGCCCCAGCATTTT.